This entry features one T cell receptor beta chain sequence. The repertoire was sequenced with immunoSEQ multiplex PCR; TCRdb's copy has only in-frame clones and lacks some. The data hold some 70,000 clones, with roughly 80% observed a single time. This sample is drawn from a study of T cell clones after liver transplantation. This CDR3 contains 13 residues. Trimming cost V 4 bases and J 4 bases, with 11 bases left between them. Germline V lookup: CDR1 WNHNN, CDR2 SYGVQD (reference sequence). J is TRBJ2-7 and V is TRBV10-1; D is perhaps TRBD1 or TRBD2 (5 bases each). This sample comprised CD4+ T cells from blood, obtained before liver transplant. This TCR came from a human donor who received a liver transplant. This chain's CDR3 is CASSGGTPYEQYF. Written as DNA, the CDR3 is TGCGCCAGCAGTGGAGGGACCCCATACGAGCAGTACTTC.